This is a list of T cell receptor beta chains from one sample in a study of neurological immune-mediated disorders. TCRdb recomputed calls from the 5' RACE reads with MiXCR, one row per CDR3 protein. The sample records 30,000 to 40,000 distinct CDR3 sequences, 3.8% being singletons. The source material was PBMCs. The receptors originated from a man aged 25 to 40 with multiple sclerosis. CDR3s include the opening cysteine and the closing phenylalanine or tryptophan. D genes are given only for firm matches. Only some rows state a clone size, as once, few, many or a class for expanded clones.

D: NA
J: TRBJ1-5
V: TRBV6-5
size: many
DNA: TGTGCCAGCAGCTGGGACTCGGGGAGCAATCAGCCCCAGCATTTT
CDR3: CASSWDSGSNQPQHF

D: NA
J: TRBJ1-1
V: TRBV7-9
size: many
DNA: TGTGCCAGCATTCGGCAGGACGGAACTGAAGCTTTCTTT
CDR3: CASIRQDGTEAFF

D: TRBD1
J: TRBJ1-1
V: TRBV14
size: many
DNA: TGTGCCAGCAGCTGGGACAGGGGAGTGGTGAACACTGAAGCTTTCTTT
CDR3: CASSWDRGVVNTEAFF

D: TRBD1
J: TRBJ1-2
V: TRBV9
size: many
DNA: TGTGCCAGCAGCGCTGCCTCCGGGACAGGGAAGTATGGCTACACCTTC
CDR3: CASSAASGTGKYGYTF

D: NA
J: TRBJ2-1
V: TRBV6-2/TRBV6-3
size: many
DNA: TGTGCCAGCAGTGGCCACAGGGTTCAACCCAATGAGCAGTTCTTC
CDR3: CASSGHRVQPNEQFF

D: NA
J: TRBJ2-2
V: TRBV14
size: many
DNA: TGTGCCAGCAGCCAAGCGAACACCGGGGAGCTGTTTTTT
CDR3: CASSQANTGELFF

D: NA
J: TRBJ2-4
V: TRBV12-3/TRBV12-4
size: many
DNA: TGTGCCAGCAGTTTAGAGGCCAAAAACATTCAGTACTTC
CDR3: CASSLEAKNIQYF

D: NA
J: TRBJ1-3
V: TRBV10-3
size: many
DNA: TGTGCCATCAGTGACATAAGGCAGGCCGTCTCTGGAAACACCATATATTTT
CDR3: CAISDIRQAVSGNTIYF

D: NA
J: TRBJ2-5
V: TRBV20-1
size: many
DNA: TGCAGTGCTAGGGACGTAGCGGTTCGGGAGACCCAGTACTTC
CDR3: CSARDVAVRETQYF

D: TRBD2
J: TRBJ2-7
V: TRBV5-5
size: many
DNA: TGTGCCAGCAGCTTCGGGACTAGCAGATACGAGCAGTACTTC
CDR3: CASSFGTSRYEQYF

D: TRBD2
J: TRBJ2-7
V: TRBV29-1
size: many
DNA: TGCAGCGTTGAAGGGCTAGCGGGGGGCTTGTACGAGCAGTACTTC
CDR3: CSVEGLAGGLYEQYF

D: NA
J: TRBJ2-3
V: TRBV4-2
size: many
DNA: TGTGCCAGCAGCCAAGCTCGGGACTTCACAGATACGCAGTATTTT
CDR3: CASSQARDFTDTQYF

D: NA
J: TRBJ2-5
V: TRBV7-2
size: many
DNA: TGTGCCAGCAGTTTCCGTATTGGCAGGGGGGCTGATTTGGACTTC
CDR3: CASSFRIGRGADLDF

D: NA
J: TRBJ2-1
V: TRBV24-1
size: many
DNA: TGTGCCACCAGTGAGAACACAGGGTACAATGAGCAGTTCTTC
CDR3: CATSENTGYNEQFF

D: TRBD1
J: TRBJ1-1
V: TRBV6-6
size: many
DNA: TGTGCCAGCAGAATACACAGGGGGGACACTGAAGCTTTCTTT
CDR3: CASRIHRGDTEAFF

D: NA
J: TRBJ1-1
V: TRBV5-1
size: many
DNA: TGCGCCAGCAGCAAAGGGACGGGGGTAAGAGCCACTGAAGCTTTCTTT
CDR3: CASSKGTGVRATEAFF

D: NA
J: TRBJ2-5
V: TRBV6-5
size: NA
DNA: TGTGCCAGCAAGGGACGGATACAAGAGACCCAGTACTTC
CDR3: CASKGRIQETQYF

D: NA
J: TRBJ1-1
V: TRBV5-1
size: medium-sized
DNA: TGCGCCAGCAGCATCTCGACACTCGATGGGAACACTGAAGCTTTCTTT
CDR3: CASSISTLDGNTEAFF

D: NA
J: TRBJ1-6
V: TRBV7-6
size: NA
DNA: TGTGCCAGCAGCTTAGGGGTTGGGGCGAATTCACCCCTCAACTTT
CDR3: CASSLGVGANSPLNF

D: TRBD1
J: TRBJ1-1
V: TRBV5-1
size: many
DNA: TGCGCCAGCAGCTTGGGGACAGGAATGGAAGCTTTCTTT
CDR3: CASSLGTGMEAFF

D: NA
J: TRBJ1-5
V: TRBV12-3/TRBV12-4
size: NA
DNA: TGTGCCAGCACCTCGAAACCGGGGGGAGGCCAGCCCCAGCATTTT
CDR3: CASTSKPGGGQPQHF

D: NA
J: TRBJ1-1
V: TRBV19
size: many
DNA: TGTGCCAGTAGTATTGGGCAGGGGACCATAGATGAAGCTTTCTTT
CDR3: CASSIGQGTIDEAFF

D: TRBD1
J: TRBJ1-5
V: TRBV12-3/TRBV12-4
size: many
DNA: TGTGCCAGCAGCACAGGGGGCTATGGCAATCAGCCCCAGCATTTT
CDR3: CASSTGGYGNQPQHF

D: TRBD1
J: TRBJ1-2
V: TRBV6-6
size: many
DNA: TGTGCCACTACAGGGGCTAACTATGGCTACACCTTC
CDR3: CATTGANYGYTF

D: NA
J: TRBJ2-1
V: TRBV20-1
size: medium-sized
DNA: TGCAGTGCTAGCGGGGGAGTGAATGAGCAGTTCTTC
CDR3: CSASGGVNEQFF

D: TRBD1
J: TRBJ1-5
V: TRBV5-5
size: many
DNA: TGTGCCAGCAGCGTGGGACAGAGGAATCAGCCCCAGAATTTT
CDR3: CASSVGQRNQPQNF

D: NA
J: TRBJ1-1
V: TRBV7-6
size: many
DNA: TGTGCCAGCATCTCTACCCGGGTAGGGGCTGAAGCTTTCTTT
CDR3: CASISTRVGAEAFF

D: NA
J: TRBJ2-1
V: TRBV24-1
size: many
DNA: TGTGCCACCAGTGACCCACAGGGCGATTCGGTCAATGAGCAGTTCTTC
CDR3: CATSDPQGDSVNEQFF

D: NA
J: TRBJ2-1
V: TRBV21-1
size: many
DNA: TGTGCCAGCAACCCCCGCGGGGGGTCCCCCTACAATGAGCAGTTCTTC
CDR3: CASNPRGGSPYNEQFF

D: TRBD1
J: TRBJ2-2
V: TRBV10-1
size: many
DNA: TGCGCCAGCAGTAGGGACAGTGCGAACACCGGGGAGCTGTTTTTT
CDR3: CASSRDSANTGELFF

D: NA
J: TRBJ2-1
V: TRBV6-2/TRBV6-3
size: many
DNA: TGTGCCAGCAGTTACCACCCCAATGAGCAGTTCTTC
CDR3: CASSYHPNEQFF

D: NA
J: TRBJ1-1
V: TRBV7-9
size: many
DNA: TGTGCCAGCAGCTTATTCCGGGACGGTGAAGCTTTCTTT
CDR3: CASSLFRDGEAFF

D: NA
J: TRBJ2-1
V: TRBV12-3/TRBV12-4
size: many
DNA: TGTGCCAGCAGTTTATTCTCCAGTATGGGTAATGAGCAGTTCTTC
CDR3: CASSLFSSMGNEQFF

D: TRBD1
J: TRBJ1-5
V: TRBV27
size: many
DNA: TGTGCCAGCAGTTTATACCGAACAGGGGATAGCAATCAGCCCCAGCATTTT
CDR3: CASSLYRTGDSNQPQHF

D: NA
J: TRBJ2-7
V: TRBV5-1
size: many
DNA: TGCGCCAGCAGCTTGACTAGCTTCGACGAGCAGTACTTC
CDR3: CASSLTSFDEQYF

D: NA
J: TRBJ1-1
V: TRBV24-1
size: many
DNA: TGTGTCACCAGGAGGGGCGAGGAAGCTTTCTTT
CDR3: CVTRRGEEAFF

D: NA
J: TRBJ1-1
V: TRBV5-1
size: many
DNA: TGCGCCAGCAGCTTGGGACAGGCCAACCTACCCACTGAAGCTTTCTTT
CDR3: CASSLGQANLPTEAFF

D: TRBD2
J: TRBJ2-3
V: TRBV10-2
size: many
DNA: TGCGCCAGCACCATAGCGGGGGGGCCAAATACGCAGTATTTT
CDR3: CASTIAGGPNTQYF

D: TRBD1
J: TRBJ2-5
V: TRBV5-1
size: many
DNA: TGCGCCAGCAGCTTAGCCGGACAGGGTCCTGAGACCCAGTACTTC
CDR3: CASSLAGQGPETQYF

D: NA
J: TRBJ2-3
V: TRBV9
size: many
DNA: TGTGCCAGCAGCCGGGGACAACGAGCAGATACGCAGTATTTT
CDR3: CASSRGQRADTQYF

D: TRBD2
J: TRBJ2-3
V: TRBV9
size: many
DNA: TGTGCCAGCAGCCCCCGGACTAGCGCAGGCACAGATACGCAGTATTTT
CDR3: CASSPRTSAGTDTQYF

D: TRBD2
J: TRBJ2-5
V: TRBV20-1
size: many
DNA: TGCAGTGCCCACAGCGGGCTAGCGGGGGGTGAGACCCAGTACTTC
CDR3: CSAHSGLAGGETQYF